This T cell receptor beta chain was observed in a study of pediatric ulcerative colitis. Study conclusions and caveats: Blood samples from a couple of patients yielded substantially fewer templates and were excluded from blood-rectal overlap analysis.

Each sample received Survey-level depth of up to 500,000 reads. The assay was immunoSEQ multiplex PCR, and TCRdb's table has in-frame clones only and misses some. There are roughly 60,000 clones in the sample; around 87% occur only once, and about 1.5% lies in the top ten. This CDR3 is built from 18 residues. The V and J ends lost 2 bases and 6 bases, in that order; junction bases with no gene match: 8. Germline-derived CDR1 and CDR2 are ENHRY and SYGVKD. As regards this clone: What it binds is not known.

This clonotype originated in a boy between 10 and 17 years old who was a control in a study of pediatric ulcerative colitis. What was sequenced was blood. The V gene is TRBV10-3, the J gene TRBJ2-2, with 14 bases fitting TRBD2. CDR3 protein: CAISERLAGGVNPGELFF. The CDR3 DNA reads as TGTGCCATCAGTGAGCGACTAGCGGGGGGGGTGAATCCCGGGGAGCTGTTTTTT.